Following are 20 T cell receptor beta chains from one sample sequenced in a study of T cells in Graves' hyperthyroidism and ophthalmopathy. Researchers took RNA transcripts and amplified the TCR beta CDR3 regions from them. A set of HTBI primers served as the primers for a first-round RT-PCR of the TCR CDR3. TCRdb used MiXCR to reprocess the multiplex PCR reads, holding one entry per CDR3 protein. The data show approximately 710,000 distinct CDR3 sequences, 15% to 20% seen once. Material: blood. These receptors originate from a man in his fifties with Graves' hyperthyroidism.

This clonotype was seen more than once but under ten times. The genes are TRBV5-1 and TRBJ2-1; the D is unclear. CDR1 and CDR2 (germline): SGHRS, YFSETQ. The CDR3 runs to 13 residues. V lost 7 bases and J lost 1, with 9 bases in between. CDR3 loop: CASGVASYNEQFF. As DNA, the CDR3 is TGCGCCAGCGGAGTGGCTTCCTACAATGAGCAGTTCTTC.

This clonotype showed up just a few times. The J gene is TRBJ2-2, the V gene TRBV27; 8 bases line up with TRBD2. This CDR3 spans 17 amino acids. Germline loops: CDR1 MNHEY, CDR2 SMNVEV (reference sequence). Trimming cost V 5 bases and J 5 bases; bases outside gene matches: 13. The CDR3 nucleotides read TGTGCCAGCAGTGTGACTAGCGCCCTCATTTCAACCGGGGAGCTGTTTTTT. As protein: CASSVTSALISTGELFF.

This clonotype came up many times. The V and J genes are TRBV2 and TRBJ2-1, with TRBD2 matching 7 bases. This CDR3 has 17 amino acids. The junction had 7 bases not matched to a gene; V was cut back by 2 bases and J by 0 bases. Germline V gene lookup returns CDR1 SNHLY and CDR2 FYNNEI. CDR3 bases: TGTGCCAGCAGTGAATTTTGGCGGGGGAACTCCTACAATGAGCAGTTCTTC. Residues: CASSEFWRGNSYNEQFF.

This clonotype appeared many times. This rearrangement joins TRBV13 to TRBJ2-1; D not resolved. Germline V gene sequence: CDR1 PRHDT, CDR2 FYEKMQ (reference sequence). This CDR3 is 12 amino acids long. V was cut by 3 bases and J by 9 bases, with 9 bases left in between. The CDR3 DNA reads TGTGCCAGCAGCTTCGAGTTGGGTGAGCAGTTCTTC. Translated: CASSFELGEQFF.

The rearrangement links TRBV20-1 to TRBJ2-1, with D perhaps matching TRBD1 (5 bases). The CDR3 is made up of 16 amino acids. Germline V CDR1 and CDR2: DFQATT, SNEGSKA (reference sequence). Trimming pared 5 bases from V and 3 bases from J, leaving 20 bases between. In nucleotides, the CDR3 is TGCAGTGCTCCAATCCGAGCCCCAGGGTACTACAATGAGCAGTTCTTC. Translated, it gives CSAPIRAPGYYNEQFF.

This clonotype was seen only a few times. The chain is built from TRBV19 and TRBJ2-7; TRBD1 matches at 7 bases. CDR1 is LNHDA and CDR2 is SQIVND in the germline V gene (reference sequence). The CDR3 runs to 15 residues. Unmatched junction bases numbered 4, after V lost 0 bases and J lost 2 bases. The CDR3 protein is CASSIDDRVAYEQYF. In DNA, the CDR3 is TGTGCCAGTAGTATAGATGACAGGGTTGCCTACGAGCAGTACTTC.

The sample holds a few counts of this clonotype. Here the CDR3 DNA reads TGTGCCAGCAGCCAAGCACTAGCGGGCTACAATGAGCAGTTCTTC. Translation: CASSQALAGYNEQFF. The chain links TRBV4-2 to TRBJ2-1; 9 bases agree with TRBD2. CDR1 is LGHNA, CDR2 YNFKEQ, per germline. J gave up 3 bases and V 1 base, and 1 base lay outside the gene matches. The CDR3 contains 15 residues.

This clonotype was detected many times. The chain uses TRBV27 and TRBJ2-2; possible D gene TRBD2, 6 bases. The length of the CDR3 is 15 residues. Per germline, CDR1 MNHEY and CDR2 SMNVEV (reference sequence). Trimming cost V 4 bases and J 3 bases, with 12 bases left between them. The CDR3 loop reads CASSWRDRHTGELFF. DNA of the CDR3: TGTGCCAGCAGTTGGCGGGACCGTCACACCGGGGAGCTGTTTTTT.

This clonotype was counted many times. The rearrangement uses TRBV6-1 and TRBJ2-7; 14 bases align to TRBD2. Trimming removed 7 bases from V and 0 bases from J; junction bases left unmatched: 14. The length of the CDR3 is 19 residues. The germline gives CDR1 MNHNS, CDR2 SASEGT. CDR3 protein: CASTPSGLAGEHPSYEQYF. DNA for the CDR3: TGTGCCAGCACCCCATCGGGACTAGCGGGAGAGCACCCCTCCTACGAGCAGTACTTC.

This chain joins TRBV28 and TRBJ2-7; D unresolved. This CDR3 is built from 15 residues. Trimming left V 4 bases short and J 1 base short, with 14 bases between. Germline assignment: CDR1 MDHEN and CDR2 SYDVKM. The CDR3 sequence is CASSSTRATSYEQYF. DNA for the CDR3: TGTGCCAGCAGTTCGACACGGGCCACTTCCTACGAGCAGTACTTC.

This chain links TRBV10-1 with TRBJ2-7; TRBD1 aligns across 10 bases. V dropped 9 bases and J dropped 4; count of bases not matched to a gene: 12. The germline V gene has CDR1 WNHNN and CDR2 SYGVQD (reference sequence). This CDR3 has 15 residues. The DNA of the CDR3 is TGCGCCAGTGGGATTCCGGGACAGGGGATATACGAGCAGTACTTC. Translation: CASGIPGQGIYEQYF.

The chain recombines TRBV6-5 with TRBJ2-6, with TRBD2 as a possible D gene (5 bases). In germline, CDR1 is MNHEY, CDR2 SVGAGI. The CDR3 consists of 17 residues. The ends were cut back, 2 bases at V and 1 base at J, with 12 bases in the middle. CDR3 DNA: TGTGCCAGCAGTTACGGGGTGAGGGTATCTGGGGCCAACGTCCTGACTTTC. It is translated as CASSYGVRVSGANVLTF.

This clonotype was seen many times. Here the CDR3 DNA reads TGTGCCAGCAGCCGGGGACAGTACTATGGCTACACCTTC. Protein product: CASSRGQYYGYTF. The J gene is TRBJ1-2, the V gene TRBV28; 7 nucleotides line up with TRBD1. Germline values: CDR1 MDHEN, CDR2 SYDVKM. The junction had 4 bases not matched to a gene; V was cut back by 6 bases and J by 3 bases. This CDR3 has 13 residues.

CDR3 sequence (DNA): TGTGCCAGCAGCCCGAGTACAGTGGAGACCCAGTACTTC. Amino acids: CASSPSTVETQYF. The rearrangement links TRBV11-1 to TRBJ2-5; D unresolved. The V gene lost 5 bases and the J gene lost 5 bases, with 12 bases spanning the gap. Germline V CDR1 and CDR2: SGHAT, FQDESV (reference sequence). The CDR3 has 13 residues.

The chain carries TRBV30 and TRBJ1-2; 8 nucleotides line up with TRBD1. The CDR3 runs to 15 residues. Germline V gene lookup returns CDR1 GTSNPN and CDR2 SVGIG (reference sequence). V trimming: 0 bases; J trimming: 2 bases; junction bases outside the gene matches: 5. The CDR3 region is CAWSVFRTGNYGYTF. The CDR3 region has the DNA TGTGCCTGGAGTGTATTTCGGACAGGGAACTATGGCTACACCTTC.

This clonotype was detected a few times. The J gene is TRBJ1-2, the V gene TRBV9; D is unresolved. This CDR3 spans 17 amino acids. The ends were cut back, 0 bases at V and 4 bases at J, with 19 bases in the middle. From germline, CDR1 is SGDLS and CDR2 YYNGEE. DNA for the CDR3: TGTGCCAGCAGCGTAGAGATTGAGGCGGACGTCGTCTATGGCTACACCTTC. Translating gives CASSVEIEADVVYGYTF.

In its sample, this clonotype was seen many times. This chain uses TRBV7-2 with TRBJ1-1; unclear D gene. The CDR3 covers 13 residues. The germline V gene encodes CDR1 SGHTA and CDR2 FQGNSA. V was pared by 5 bases and J by 1 base, with 8 bases between. CDR3 sequence (DNA): TGTGCCAGCAGCCCTAATAGGAACACTGAAGCTTTCTTT. Its translation is CASSPNRNTEAFF.

The table lists this clonotype with many counts. This rearrangement joins TRBV20-1 to TRBJ1-6, with D maybe TRBD1 (5 bases). This CDR3 region has 13 residues. Germline-derived CDR1 and CDR2 are DFQATT and SNEGSKA (reference sequence). CDR3 residues: CRAGGDDGSPLHF. CDR3 nucleotide sequence: TGCAGGGCGGGGGGAGACGATGGGTCCCCCCTCCACTTT.

This clonotype was detected a few times. CDR3 residues: CASSRGDFYYNEQFF. In DNA, the CDR3 is TGTGCCAGCAGCCGGGGGGACTTTTACTACAATGAGCAGTTCTTC. V usage is TRBV7-9 and J usage is TRBJ2-1; 7 bases map to TRBD2. The germline CDR1 and CDR2 sequences are SEHNR and FQNEAQ (reference sequence). Trimming cost V 5 bases and J 3 bases; bases outside gene matches: 7. This CDR3 spans 15 amino acids. The full variable domain, rest sourced from reference TRBV7-9 and TRBJ2-1, is DTGVSQNPRHKITKRGQNVTFRCDPISEHNRLYWYRQTLGQGPEFLTYFQNEAQLEKSRLLSDRFSAERPKGSFSTLEIQRTEQGDSAMYLCASSRGDFYYNEQFFGPGTRLTVL.

V usage is TRBV3-1 and J usage is TRBJ2-7; 11 nucleotides line up with TRBD1. CDR1 is LGHDT and CDR2 is YNNKEL in the germline V gene (reference sequence). With V trimmed by 4 bases and J by 5 bases, 16 bases remained unmatched. The CDR3 sequence is 18 residues long. The DNA of the CDR3 is TGTGCCAGCAGCCGACGGACAGGGGGCGGACTAGATCGCCACGAGCAGTACTTC. It encodes CASSRRTGGGLDRHEQYF.